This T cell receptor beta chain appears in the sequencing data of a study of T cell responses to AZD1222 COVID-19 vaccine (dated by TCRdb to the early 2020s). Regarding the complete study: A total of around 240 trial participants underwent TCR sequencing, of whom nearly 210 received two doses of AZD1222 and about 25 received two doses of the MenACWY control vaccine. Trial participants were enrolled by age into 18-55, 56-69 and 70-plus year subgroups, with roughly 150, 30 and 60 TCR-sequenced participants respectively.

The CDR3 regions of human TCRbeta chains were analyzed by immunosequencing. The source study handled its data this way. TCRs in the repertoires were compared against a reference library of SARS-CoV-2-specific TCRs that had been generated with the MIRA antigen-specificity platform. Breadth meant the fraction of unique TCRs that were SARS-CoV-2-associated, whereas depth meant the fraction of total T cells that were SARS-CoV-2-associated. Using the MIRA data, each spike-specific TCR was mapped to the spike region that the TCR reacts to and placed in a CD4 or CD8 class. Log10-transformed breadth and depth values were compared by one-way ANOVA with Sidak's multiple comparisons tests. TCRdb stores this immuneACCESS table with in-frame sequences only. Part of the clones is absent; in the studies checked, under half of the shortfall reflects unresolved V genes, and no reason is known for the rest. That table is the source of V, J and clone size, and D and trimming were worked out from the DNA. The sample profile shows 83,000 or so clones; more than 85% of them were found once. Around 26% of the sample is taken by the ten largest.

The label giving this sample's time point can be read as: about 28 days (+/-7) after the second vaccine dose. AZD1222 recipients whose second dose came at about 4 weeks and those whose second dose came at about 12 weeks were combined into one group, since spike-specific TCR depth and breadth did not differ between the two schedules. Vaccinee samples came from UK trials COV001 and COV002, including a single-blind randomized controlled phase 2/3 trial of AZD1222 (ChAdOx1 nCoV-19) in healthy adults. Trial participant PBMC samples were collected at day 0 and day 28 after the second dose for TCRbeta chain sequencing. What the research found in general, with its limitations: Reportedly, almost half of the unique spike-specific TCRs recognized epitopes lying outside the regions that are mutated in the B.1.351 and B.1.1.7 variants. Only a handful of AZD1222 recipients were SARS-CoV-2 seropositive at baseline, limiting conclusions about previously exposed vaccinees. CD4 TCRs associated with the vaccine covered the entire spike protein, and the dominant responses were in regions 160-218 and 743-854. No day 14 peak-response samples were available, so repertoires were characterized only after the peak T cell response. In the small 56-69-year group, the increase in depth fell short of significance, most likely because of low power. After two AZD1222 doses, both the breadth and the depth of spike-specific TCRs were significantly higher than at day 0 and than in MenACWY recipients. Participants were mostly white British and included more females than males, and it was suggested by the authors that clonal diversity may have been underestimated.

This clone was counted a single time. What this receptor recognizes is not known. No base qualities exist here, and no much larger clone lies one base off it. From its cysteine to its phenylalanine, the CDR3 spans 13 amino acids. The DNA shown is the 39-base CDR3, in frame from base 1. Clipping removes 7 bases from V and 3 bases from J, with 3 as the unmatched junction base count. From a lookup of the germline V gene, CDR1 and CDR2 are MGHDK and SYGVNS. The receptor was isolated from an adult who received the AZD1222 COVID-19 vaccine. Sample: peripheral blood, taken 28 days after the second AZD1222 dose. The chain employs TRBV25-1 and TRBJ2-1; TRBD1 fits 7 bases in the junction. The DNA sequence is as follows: TGTGCCAGCATGGGACAGCACTACAATGAGCAGTTCTTC. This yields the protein CASMGQHYNEQFF.